The source of this T cell receptor (beta chain) is a study of blood T cell repertoires in COVID-19. Study at large: PBMCs, B-cell-depleted T cells, or T cells were the source of the cDNA or gDNA that made up the material.

CDR3 size: 16 residues. The V and J ends lost 0 bases and 5 bases respectively, with 17 bases between them. The germline gives CDR1 SGHRS, CDR2 YFSETQ. Clones were sequenced by immunoSEQ multiplex PCR, and TCRdb holds only the in-frame ones, with some missing. The data hold tens of thousands of clones, with almost 85% observed a single time. This chain connects TRBV5-1 to TRBJ1-2, with a possible D match to TRBD1 (5 bases). The specimen sequenced was peripheral blood. This receptor was taken from a woman aged 80 or older with acute or convalescent COVID-19. The CDR3 spells CASSLGSMDNIYGYTF. The DNA for the CDR3 is TGCGCCAGCAGCTTGGGATCTATGGACAATATTTATGGCTACACCTTC.